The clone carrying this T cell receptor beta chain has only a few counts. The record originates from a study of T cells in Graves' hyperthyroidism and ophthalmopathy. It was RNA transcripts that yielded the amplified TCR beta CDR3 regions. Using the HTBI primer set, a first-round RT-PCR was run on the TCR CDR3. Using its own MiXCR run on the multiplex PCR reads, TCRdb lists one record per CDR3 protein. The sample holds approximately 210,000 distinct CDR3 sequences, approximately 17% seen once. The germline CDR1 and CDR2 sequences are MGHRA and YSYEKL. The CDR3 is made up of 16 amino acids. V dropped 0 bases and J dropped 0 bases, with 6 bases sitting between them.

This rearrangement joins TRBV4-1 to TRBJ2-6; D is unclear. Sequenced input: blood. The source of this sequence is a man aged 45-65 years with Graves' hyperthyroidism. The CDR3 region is CASSQDLSSGANVLTF. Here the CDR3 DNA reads TGCGCCAGCAGCCAAGATTTGAGCTCTGGGGCCAACGTCCTGACTTTC.